This TCR beta chain was identified in a study of identical twins. Notes on the study in general: A partial confounding effect on zero-insertion analyses could come from invariant MAIT and iNKT cells.

Trimming left V 0 bases short and J 12 bases short, with 17 bases between. The CDR3 sequence is 14 residues long. CDR1 and CDR2 from the germline V gene are SGHRS and YFSETQ. In its sample, this clonotype was seen many times. Its antigen is still unknown. TCRdb re-called the 5' RACE reads through MiXCR, storing one row per CDR3 protein. The sample shows around 500,000 distinct CDR3 sequences, about 14% of them seen only once. The sample also formed part of further work on yellow fever vaccine responses in identical twins.

The clonotype comes from a woman aged 18-35 years in good health. The sequenced material came from CD4+ T cells sorted from blood. The chain couples TRBV5-1 to TRBJ2-3, with TRBD1 as a possible D gene (6 bases). The DNA for the CDR3 is TGCGCCAGCAGCTTGGAAGGACAGATCCTCGACCAGTATTTT. As protein: CASSLEGQILDQYF.